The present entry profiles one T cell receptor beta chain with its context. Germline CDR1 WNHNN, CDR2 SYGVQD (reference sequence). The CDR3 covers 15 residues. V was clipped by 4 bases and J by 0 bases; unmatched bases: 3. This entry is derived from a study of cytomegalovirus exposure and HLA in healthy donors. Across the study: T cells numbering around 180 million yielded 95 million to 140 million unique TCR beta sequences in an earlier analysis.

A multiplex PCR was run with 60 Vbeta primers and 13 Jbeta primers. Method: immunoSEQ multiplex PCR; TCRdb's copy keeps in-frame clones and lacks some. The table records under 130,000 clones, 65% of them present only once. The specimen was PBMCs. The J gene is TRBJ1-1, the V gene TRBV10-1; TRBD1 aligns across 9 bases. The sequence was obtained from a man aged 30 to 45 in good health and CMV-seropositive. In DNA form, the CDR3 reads TGCGCCAGCAGTGCTCGGACAGGGGTGAACACTGAAGCTTTCTTT. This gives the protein CASSARTGVNTEAFF.